This T cell receptor (beta chain) was captured in a study of CD8 T cells in ankylosing spondylitis. There are 14 residues in the CDR3. CDR1 is SNHLY and CDR2 is FYNNEI in the germline V gene. V lost 3 bases, J lost 0 bases, and 3 bases lay in between. This clonotype occurred many times. Via MiXCR, TCRdb re-called the 5' RACE reads, giving one row per CDR3 protein. This repertoire shows about 130,000 distinct CDR3 sequences, 7% found once; its top ten account for 12%. Material: blood, either unsorted or a sorted T cell fraction (not recorded which). The TCR sequence derives from a male donor with ankylosing spondylitis or in good health (not recorded which). This chain joins TRBV2 and TRBJ2-6, with D hard to call. The CDR3 region is CASSDYSGANVLTF. In nucleotides, the CDR3 is TGTGCCAGCAGTGATTACTCTGGGGCCAACGTCCTGACTTTC.